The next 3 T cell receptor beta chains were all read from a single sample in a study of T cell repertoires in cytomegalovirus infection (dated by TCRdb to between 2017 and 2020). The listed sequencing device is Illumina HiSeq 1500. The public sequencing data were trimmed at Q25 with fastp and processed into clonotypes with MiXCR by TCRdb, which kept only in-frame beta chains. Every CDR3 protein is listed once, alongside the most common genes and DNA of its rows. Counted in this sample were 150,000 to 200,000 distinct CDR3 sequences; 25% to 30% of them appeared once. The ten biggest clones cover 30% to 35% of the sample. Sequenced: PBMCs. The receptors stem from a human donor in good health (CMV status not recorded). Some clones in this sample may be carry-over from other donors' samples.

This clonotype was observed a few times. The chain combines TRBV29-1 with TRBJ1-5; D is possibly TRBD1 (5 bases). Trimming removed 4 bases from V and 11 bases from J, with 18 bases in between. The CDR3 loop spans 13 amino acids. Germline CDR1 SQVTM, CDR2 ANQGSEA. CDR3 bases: TGCAGCGTTGGGCTAGGGGCCGCCGAGGCCCAGCATTTT. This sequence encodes CSVGLGAAEAQHF.

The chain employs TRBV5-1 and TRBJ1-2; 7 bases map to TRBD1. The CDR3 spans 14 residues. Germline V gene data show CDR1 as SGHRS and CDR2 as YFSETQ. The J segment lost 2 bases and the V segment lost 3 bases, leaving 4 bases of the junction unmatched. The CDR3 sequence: CASSSPGQNYGYTF. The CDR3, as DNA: TGCGCCAGCAGCTCTCCGGGACAGAACTATGGCTACACCTTC.

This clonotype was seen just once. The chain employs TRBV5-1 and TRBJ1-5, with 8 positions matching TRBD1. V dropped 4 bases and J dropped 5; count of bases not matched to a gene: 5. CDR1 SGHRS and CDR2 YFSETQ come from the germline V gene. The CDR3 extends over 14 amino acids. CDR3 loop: CASSLDRGHQPQHF. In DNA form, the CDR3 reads TGCGCCAGCAGCCTAGACAGGGGCCATCAGCCCCAGCATTTT.